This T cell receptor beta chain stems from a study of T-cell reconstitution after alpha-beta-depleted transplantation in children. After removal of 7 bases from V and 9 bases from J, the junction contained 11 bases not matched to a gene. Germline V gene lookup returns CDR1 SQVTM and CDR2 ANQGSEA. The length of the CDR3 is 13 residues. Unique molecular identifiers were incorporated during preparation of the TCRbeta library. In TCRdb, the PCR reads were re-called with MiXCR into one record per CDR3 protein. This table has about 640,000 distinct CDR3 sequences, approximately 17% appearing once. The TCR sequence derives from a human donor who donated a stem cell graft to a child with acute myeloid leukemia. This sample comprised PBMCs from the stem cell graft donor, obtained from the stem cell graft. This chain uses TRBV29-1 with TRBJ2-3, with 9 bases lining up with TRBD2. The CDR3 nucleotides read TGCAGCGCGGGTAGCGGGGGTGCGGGGACGCAGTATTTT. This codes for CSAGSGGAGTQYF.